The 32 T cell receptor beta chains reported below all come from one sample, sequenced in a study of T cells in Graves' hyperthyroidism and ophthalmopathy. Amplified TCR beta CDR3 regions derived from RNA transcripts. HTBI primers were the set used in a first-round RT-PCR of the TCR CDR3. TCRdb re-analysed the multiplex PCR reads in MiXCR, keeping a single row per CDR3 protein. The sample includes hundreds of thousands of distinct CDR3 sequences, approximately 15% of them seen just once. The sample comprised blood. The receptors stem from a woman between 18 and 30 years old with Graves' hyperthyroidism.

Only a few counts were recorded for this clonotype. The chain carries TRBV19 and TRBJ1-5; no clear D gene. Trimming left V 6 bases short and J 5 bases short, with 8 bases between. The CDR3 is 12 residues long. CDR1 is LNHDA and CDR2 is SQIVND in the germline V gene (reference sequence). The CDR3 DNA reads as TGTGCCAGTAGCAACAGTTATCAGCCCCAGCATTTT. As protein: CASSNSYQPQHF.

This clonotype has ten or more counts. The rearrangement links TRBV5-1 to TRBJ2-2; no firm D call. The CDR3 extends over 13 amino acids. Germline V gene sequence: CDR1 SGHRS, CDR2 YFSETQ. V was cut by 0 bases and J by 6 bases, with 6 bases left in between. The CDR3 nucleotides read TGCGCCAGCAGCTTGGTAGAGGCCGGGGAGCTGTTTTTT. This translates into CASSLVEAGELFF.

The chain has TRBV30 and TRBJ1-5; TRBD1 aligns across 8 bases. Germline lookup yields CDR1 GTSNPN and CDR2 SVGIG (reference sequence). This CDR3 spans 14 amino acids. V lost 3 bases to trimming and J lost 7 bases; unmatched junction nucleotides: 8. CDR3 sequence: CAWSHDRGGQPQHF. CDR3 in DNA: TGTGCCTGGAGCCACGACAGGGGAGGGCAGCCCCAGCATTTT.

J is TRBJ2-4 and V is TRBV6-1; 8 bases are a match to TRBD1. Trimming at V came to 5 bases and at J to 8 bases, leaving 8 bases not matched to a gene. CDR3 size: 14 residues. Looked up from germline, CDR1 is MNHNS and CDR2 is SASEGT. The CDR3 reads CASSLGTGVDIQYF. CDR3 in DNA: TGTGCCAGCAGTCTCGGGACAGGAGTTGACATTCAGTACTTC.

This clonotype occurred many times. The chain is built from TRBV11-3 and TRBJ2-3; the D gene is possibly TRBD2 (5 bases). This CDR3 spans 15 amino acids. V lost 1 base to trimming and J lost 5 bases, with 13 bases between them. CDR1 and CDR2 (germline): SGHNT, YENEEA. The CDR3 region is CASSLAGTEGDTQYF. The CDR3, as DNA: TGTGCCAGCAGCTTAGCAGGCACAGAGGGAGATACGCAGTATTTT.

The genes are TRBV6-5 and TRBJ2-6; D gene ambiguous. Germline V gene lookup returns CDR1 MNHEY and CDR2 SVGAGI. Trimming shortened V by 2 bases and J by 0 bases, and 5 bases separated the two germline ends. The CDR3 has 15 amino acids. The CDR3: CASSYEPSGANVLTF. The CDR3 region has the DNA TGTGCCAGCAGTTACGAGCCCTCTGGGGCCAACGTCCTGACTTTC.

The chain links TRBV7-9 to TRBJ2-3; 13 positions match TRBD2. This CDR3 comprises 18 residues. Germline CDR1 is SEHNR and CDR2 is FQNEAQ (reference sequence). V trimming: 0 bases; J trimming: 1 base; junction bases outside the gene matches: 4. This chain's CDR3 is CASSLARTSGSGTDTQYF. The CDR3 nucleotides are TGTGCCAGCAGCTTAGCGCGGACTAGCGGGAGTGGCACAGATACGCAGTATTTT. Full variable domain (missing parts from reference TRBV7-9 and TRBJ2-3): DTGVSQNPRHKITKRGQNVTFRCDPISEHNRLYWYRQTLGQGPEFLTYFQNEAQLEKSRLLSDRFSAERPKGSFSTLEIQRTEQGDSAMYLCASSLARTSGSGTDTQYFGPGTRLTVL.

The rearrangement links TRBV27 to TRBJ1-5, with D perhaps TRBD1 (5 bases). CDR1 and CDR2 (germline): MNHEY, SMNVEV (reference sequence). The CDR3 runs 14 residues. With 6 bases removed from V and 5 bases from J, the gap between germline ends came to 14 bases. Here the CDR3 reads CASSGDSSYQPQHF. The CDR3 DNA is TGTGCCAGCAGCGGAGACAGTAGTTATCAGCCCCAGCATTTT.

Many counts were recorded for this clonotype. The chain links TRBV9 to TRBJ1-1, with a tentative D call TRBD1 (6 bases). Germline V CDR1 and CDR2: SGDLS, YYNGEE. V lost 4 bases and J 8 bases, leaving 15 bases between the germline ends. The CDR3 spans 13 residues. Written as DNA, the CDR3 is TGTGCCAGCAGCCCGGGGGCCGGTGGGGAAGCTTTCTTT. Residues: CASSPGAGGEAFF.

This clonotype was detected many times. The chain recombines TRBV11-2 with TRBJ2-2; the D gene is possibly TRBD2 (6 bases). CDR3 length: 15 residues. Germline CDR1 SGHAT, CDR2 FQNNGV. The ends were cut back, 8 bases at V and 7 bases at J, with 20 bases in the middle. The CDR3 sequence is CASLQLTGESGELFF. CDR3 bases: TGTGCCAGCCTGCAACTAACGGGAGAGAGCGGGGAGCTGTTTTTT.

The chain joins TRBV30 to TRBJ2-2, with D possibly being TRBD2 (5 bases). Germline CDR1 reads GTSNPN; CDR2 reads SVGIG (reference sequence). V gave up 8 bases and J gave up 3 bases, with 10 bases separating them. The CDR3 spans 12 residues. The CDR3 loop reads CAIWTDTGELFF. CDR3 nucleotide sequence: TGTGCCATTTGGACTGACACCGGGGAGCTGTTTTTT.

This clonotype showed up many times. This chain joins TRBV18 and TRBJ2-5; D unresolved. Germline CDR1 and CDR2: KGHSH and LQKENI. V lost 3 bases and J lost 1, with 15 bases in between. This CDR3 is built from 16 residues. The CDR3 loop reads CASSPLPVRAQETQYF. In DNA form, the CDR3 reads TGTGCCAGCTCACCCCTCCCCGTTCGGGCCCAAGAGACCCAGTACTTC.

In this sample, this clonotype turned up many times. CDR3 protein: CASSLGASAGGLQETQYF. CDR3 in DNA: TGTGCCAGCAGCTTAGGAGCTTCTGCGGGAGGACTCCAAGAGACCCAGTACTTC. V is TRBV11-3 and J is TRBJ2-5, with 8 positions matching TRBD2. The CDR3 sequence is 18 residues long. V dropped 1 base and J dropped 1; count of bases not matched to a gene: 11. CDR1 and CDR2 from the germline V gene are SGHNT and YENEEA.

This clonotype was picked up many times. CDR3 coding DNA: TGTGCCAGCAGTTTAGTACTAGCGGGAGATACGCAGTATTTT. Its translation is CASSLVLAGDTQYF. The chain carries TRBV27 and TRBJ2-3; 9 bases fit TRBD2. Germline assignment: CDR1 MNHEY and CDR2 SMNVEV (reference sequence). The CDR3 loop spans 14 amino acids. Trimming removed 2 bases from V and 5 bases from J; junction bases left unmatched: 2.

At least ten counts were recorded for this clonotype. The rearrangement links TRBV6-6 to TRBJ1-1; D call uncertain. From germline, CDR1 is MNHNY and CDR2 SVGAGI (reference sequence). The CDR3 spans 15 residues. V lost 2 bases and J 4 bases, leaving 14 bases between the germline ends. CDR3 nucleotides: TGTGCCAGCAGTTACCGGACCCCCGCTGGCACTGAAGCTTTCTTT. Translating gives CASSYRTPAGTEAFF.

This clonotype was seen a handful of times. The rearrangement links TRBV6-1 to TRBJ2-7, with 9 positions matching TRBD2. The germline CDR1 and CDR2 sequences are MNHNS and SASEGT. This CDR3 has 15 amino acids. Trimming removed 6 bases from V and 2 bases from J; junction bases left unmatched: 8. The DNA for the CDR3 is TGTGCCAGCAGCCGGGGACTAGCAGAGGCCTACGAGCAGTACTTC. Translation: CASSRGLAEAYEQYF.

J is TRBJ1-5 and V is TRBV20-1; D unresolved. The germline V gene has CDR1 DFQATT and CDR2 SNEGSKA (reference sequence). CDR3 length equals 15 residues. Between the trimmed V and J ends, which lost 6 bases and 0 bases, there was a span of 15 bases. CDR3 region: CSASRRPASNQPQHF. DNA of the CDR3: TGCAGTGCGAGCCGTCGGCCAGCTAGCAATCAGCCCCAGCATTTT.

This clonotype was detected ten times or more. The chain combines TRBV13 with TRBJ2-7, with 7 bases matching TRBD1. Germline V lookup: CDR1 PRHDT, CDR2 FYEKMQ (reference sequence). The CDR3 contains 15 residues. V lost 1 base to trimming and J lost 6 bases; unmatched junction nucleotides: 9. CDR3 residues: CASSLDGTATGEQYF. The CDR3 coding sequence is TGTGCCAGCAGCTTAGATGGGACAGCGACAGGCGAGCAGTACTTC.

The CDR3: CASSFLGRADYEQFF. CDR3 coding DNA: TGTGCCAGCAGTTTTCTGGGCAGGGCCGACTACGAGCAGTTCTTC. J is TRBJ2-7 and V is TRBV27, with D perhaps being TRBD1 or TRBD2 (5 bases each). The better agreement between TRBJ2-1 and the DNA end casts doubt on the J call. The V gene's germline CDR1 is MNHEY and CDR2 SMNVEV (reference sequence). The CDR3 is made up of 15 amino acids.

Many counts were recorded for this clonotype. The chain combines TRBV11-2 with TRBJ2-1, with TRBD2 identical over 9 bases. The germline V gene encodes CDR1 SGHAT and CDR2 FQNNGV. The CDR3 has 16 residues. With 4 bases clipped from V and 0 bases from J, the junction kept 4 bases outside the gene matches. This CDR3 reads CASSSLAGHSYNEQFF. As DNA, the CDR3 is TGTGCCAGCAGCTCACTAGCGGGCCACTCCTACAATGAGCAGTTCTTC.

This clonotype has a handful of counts. The rearrangement joins TRBV20-1 to TRBJ1-5; 7 nucleotides agree with TRBD1. This CDR3 contains 14 residues. The V and J ends lost 6 bases and 0 bases, in that order; junction bases with no gene match: 5. Germline lookup yields CDR1 DFQATT and CDR2 SNEGSKA (reference sequence). The CDR3 DNA reads TGCAGTGCGTCAACAGGGGTTAGCAATCAGCCCCAGCATTTT. It is translated as CSASTGVSNQPQHF.

This clonotype was counted ten times or more. The chain recombines TRBV11-2 with TRBJ2-3; no definite D call. The CDR3 has 15 amino acids. Deletions cut 1 base from V and 0 bases from J, with 8 bases between. Germline assignment: CDR1 SGHAT and CDR2 FQNNGV. CDR3: CASSLGGWSTDTQYF. The DNA of the CDR3 is TGTGCCAGCAGCTTAGGAGGATGGAGCACAGATACGCAGTATTTT.

This sequence joins TRBV2 and TRBJ2-7; tentatively, D is TRBD2 (7 bases). The CDR3 has 13 amino acids. Germline V CDR1 and CDR2: SNHLY, FYNNEI. V shed 8 bases and J shed 3 bases, with 14 bases lying between them. CDR3 residues: CASEAGHHYEQYF. The CDR3, as DNA: TGTGCCAGCGAAGCGGGACACCACTACGAGCAGTACTTC.

The chain carries TRBV9 and TRBJ2-1; 7 bases are shared with TRBD1. Trimming cost V 4 bases and J 2 bases; bases outside gene matches: 12. Germline-derived CDR1 and CDR2 are SGDLS and YYNGEE. CDR3 length: 17 residues. CDR3 DNA: TGTGCCAGCAGCTCAGAGGGGACAGTCGGGGCCTACAATGAGCAGTTCTTC. Residues: CASSSEGTVGAYNEQFF.

This clonotype appeared many times. The chain is built from TRBV27 and TRBJ1-3, with D perhaps matching TRBD1 (5 bases). The V and J ends lost 2 bases and 2 bases respectively, with 7 bases between them. Germline V gene sequence: CDR1 MNHEY, CDR2 SMNVEV (reference sequence). The CDR3 is 14 residues long. The CDR3: CASSLRQTGNTIYF. CDR3 DNA: TGTGCCAGCAGTTTACGACAGACTGGAAACACCATATATTTT.

This clonotype was observed many times. This chain joins TRBV28 and TRBJ1-1; D is undetermined. Germline loops: CDR1 MDHEN, CDR2 SYDVKM. V lost 3 bases to trimming and J lost 0 bases, with 14 bases between them. The CDR3 contains 16 residues. This CDR3 is CASSFGSLGMNTEAFF. CDR3 nucleotide sequence: TGTGCCAGCAGTTTTGGGTCACTTGGCATGAACACTGAAGCTTTCTTT. Together with reference TRBV28 and TRBJ1-1, the CDR3 gives the full variable domain: DVKVTQSSRYLVKRTGEKVFLECVQDMDHENMFWYRQDPGLGLRLIYFSYDVKMKEKGDIPEGYSVSREKKERFSLILESASTNQTSMYLCASSFGSLGMNTEAFFGQGTRLTVV.

This clonotype was counted ten times or more. The J gene is TRBJ2-5, the V gene TRBV2; D unclear. This CDR3 has 15 amino acids. CDR1 and CDR2 from the germline V gene are SNHLY and FYNNEI. Trimming cost V 6 bases and J 0 bases, with 14 bases left between them. This chain's CDR3 is CASSPYYEYQETQYF. CDR3 sequence (DNA): TGTGCCAGCAGCCCGTATTACGAGTACCAAGAGACCCAGTACTTC. Drawing the rest from reference TRBV2 and TRBJ2-5, the complete variable domain is EPEVTQTPSHQVTQMGQEVILRCVPISNHLYFYWYRQILGQKVEFLVSFYNNEISEKSEIFDDQFSVERPDGSNFTLKIRSTKLEDSAMYFCASSPYYEYQETQYFGPGTRLLVL.

The V and J genes are TRBV2 and TRBJ2-1; D is perhaps TRBD2 (5 bases). Trimming shortened V by 0 bases and J by 0 bases, and 9 bases separated the two germline ends. The V gene's germline CDR1 is SNHLY and CDR2 FYNNEI. The CDR3 loop spans 16 amino acids. As DNA, the CDR3 is TGTGCCAGCAGTGAAGCGCAGCGGAGCTCCTACAATGAGCAGTTCTTC. This encodes CASSEAQRSSYNEQFF.

About this clonotype itself: A much larger clone differs by one base, so this may be a read error. This sequence joins TRBV20-1 and TRBJ2-1; D remains ambiguous. TRBJ2-7 matches the DNA end more closely, so the J call is doubtful. The CDR3 consists of 14 residues. Germline V lookup: CDR1 DFQATT, CDR2 SNEGSKA (reference sequence). CDR3 in amino acids: CSARDLSQGNEQYF. The CDR3 DNA reads TGCAGTGCTAGAGATCTCTCGCAAGGCAATGAGCAGTACTTC.

This clonotype was seen at least ten times. This chain connects TRBV4-3 to TRBJ1-1; 7 nucleotides line up with TRBD1. The CDR3 is 15 residues long. Germline values: CDR1 LGHNA, CDR2 YSLEER. After removal of 1 base from V and 6 bases from J, the junction contained 8 bases not matched to a gene. The chain's CDR3 is CASSQGRRGVAEAFF. Written as DNA, the CDR3 is TGCGCCAGCAGCCAAGGACGCAGGGGGGTGGCTGAAGCTTTCTTT.

This clonotype was recorded at least ten times. The J gene is TRBJ1-2, the V gene TRBV18; D gene uncertain. The germline V and J ends were trimmed by 2 bases and 4 bases, with 8 bases remaining between them. Germline values: CDR1 KGHSH, CDR2 LQKENI. CDR3 length: 13 amino acids. The CDR3 reads CASSPGETYGYTF. CDR3 nucleotide sequence: TGTGCCAGCTCACCAGGGGAGACCTATGGCTACACCTTC.

This rearrangement joins TRBV19 to TRBJ2-7; 8 bases are shared with TRBD1. The CDR3 sequence is 15 residues long. Germline V gives CDR1 LNHDA, CDR2 SQIVND (reference sequence). Losses at the gene ends were 5 bases for V and 3 bases for J; bases not matched to a gene: 9. CDR3 bases: TGTGCCAGTAGTTTTCAAGACAGGGGCAACTACGAGCAGTACTTC. Translating gives CASSFQDRGNYEQYF.